Listed below are T cell receptor beta chains from one sample, sequenced in a study of cytotoxic CD8 clonotypes in ibrutinib-treated CLL. The method was immunoSEQ multiplex PCR; TCRdb's version includes in-frame clones alone and lacks a portion of them. This sample has over 100,000 clones, with about 53% found just once. Sample: PBMCs, taken after 24 months of ibrutinib treatment. Every receptor here comes from a human donor with chronic lymphocytic leukemia. Each CDR3 is given with its conserved first and last residue. The D gene is left open where the match is weak. Clone size is not always given. Where it is, it says once, few, many or a class for expanded clones.

TRBJ2-2 15 - - TRBV30 TGTGCCTGGAGTCCGCCGGGCTCTAACACCGGGGAGCTGTTTTTT CAWSPPGSNTGELFF
TRBJ1-4 13 - - TRBV27 TGTGCCAGCAGGCCTACGTCAAAGGGAAAACTGTTTTTT CASRPTSKGKLFF
TRBJ2-7 12 - - TRBV7-2 TGTGCCAGCAGCTCCCTATCGTACGAGCAGTACTTC CASSSLSYEQYF
TRBJ1-6 12 - - TRBV7-6 TGTGCCAGCAGCTTAATAGATTCACCCCTCCACTTT CASSLIDSPLHF
TRBJ2-3 14 - TRBD1 TRBV2 TGTGCCAGCATGACAGGGTTTTCCACAGATACGCAGTATTTT CASMTGFSTDTQYF
TRBJ2-3 15 - - TRBV19 TGTGCCAGTAGTATCAGGCAGAGCAAGACAGATACGCAGTATTTT CASSIRQSKTDTQYF
TRBJ1-5 15 few - TRBV4-1 TGCGCCAGCAGCCAAGCAGGGAATAGCAATCAGCCCCAGCATTTT CASSQAGNSNQPQHF
TRBJ1-1 13 - - TRBV9 TGTGCCACCGAGGTCAGGGAGGACAGTGAAGCTTTCTTT CATEVREDSEAFF
TRBJ1-5 13 - - TRBV12-5 TGTGCTAGTGGTTTCCGCGAGGATCAGCCCCAGCATTTT CASGFREDQPQHF
TRBJ2-7 18 - - TRBV19 TGTGCCAGTAGTATAAATATCGGGGCAGGCCCGGCTGACTACGAGCAGTACTTC CASSINIGAGPADYEQYF
TRBJ1-2 14 - TRBD1 TRBV5-1 TGCGCCAGCAGCCTCCGGGACAGGGGTGAGAGCTACACCTTC CASSLRDRGESYTF
TRBJ1-6 14 - - TRBV29-1 TGCAGCGTTACTCAGGGTGACTCGGATTCACCCCTCCACTTT CSVTQGDSDSPLHF
TRBJ2-6 16 - TRBD1 TRBV4-2 TGTGCCAGCAGCCCTTCACAGGGGTCTGGGGCCAACGTCCTGACTTTC CASSPSQGSGANVLTF
TRBJ2-1 13 - TRBD1 TRBV5-1 TGCGCCAGCAGCGATAACAGGGGTAATGAGCAGTTCTTC CASSDNRGNEQFF
TRBJ2-1 16 - - TRBV28 TGTGCCAGCAGCGGCCTAGGGGGACGGAATTACAATGAGCAGTTCTTC CASSGLGGRNYNEQFF
TRBJ2-3 14 - - TRBV14 TGTGCCAGCAGCCAGGGCAGGGGCACAGATACGCAGTATTTT CASSQGRGTDTQYF
TRBJ1-4 11 - - TRBV5-1 TGCGCCAGCGATCTCCCCATTTGGGTGTTTTTT CASDLPIWVFF
TRBJ1-1 16 - - TRBV25-1 TGTGCCAGCAGTGAATCCCCCGCTCTGGGGAGCACTGAAGCTTTCTTT CASSESPALGSTEAFF
TRBJ2-1 12 - - TRBV6-5 TGTGCCAGCAGTTATACAGGTTATGAGCAGTTCTTC CASSYTGYEQFF
TRBJ2-5 12 - - TRBV30 TGTGCCTGGAGACGGGGCGGGGAGACCCAGTACTTC CAWRRGGETQYF
TRBJ2-7 12 - TRBD1 TRBV29-1 TGCAGCGTTGGACAGGGGACCTACGAGCAGTACTTC CSVGQGTYEQYF
TRBJ1-4 15 - TRBD1 TRBV6-1 TGTGCCAGCAGCTCATCCGGGACAGGGGGTGAAAAACTGTTTTTT CASSSSGTGGEKLFF
TRBJ2-1 15 - TRBD1 TRBV25-1 TGTGCCAGCAGTGAATTGACTCGGGACAGCAATGAGCAGTTCTTC CASSELTRDSNEQFF
TRBJ2-1 13 few TRBD2 TRBV5-4 TGTGCCAGCAGTCAAGCCGGGACTAGCAAGCAGTTCTTC CASSQAGTSKQFF
TRBJ2-1 13 - TRBD2 TRBV25-1 TGTGCCAGCAGCCTCCCGACTAGCCATGAGCAGTTCTTC CASSLPTSHEQFF
TRBJ2-2 14 few TRBD1 TRBV6-6 TGTGCCAGCAGTATGGGACAGCTCACCGGGGAGCTGTTTTTT CASSMGQLTGELFF
TRBJ2-7 11 - - TRBV5-8 TGTGCCAGCAGCTTGTCAACCGAGCAGTACTTC CASSLSTEQYF
TRBJ2-1 17 few TRBD1 TRBV25-1 TGTGCCAGCAGTGAAATGGGGACAGGTCCCAGGTACAATGAGCAGTTCTTC CASSEMGTGPRYNEQFF
TRBJ2-2 16 - TRBD1 TRBV4-2 TGTGCCAGCAGCCAAGCCGGGACAGGGGGCTCCGGGGAGCTGTTTTTT CASSQAGTGGSGELFF
TRBJ2-7 12 - - TRBV7-9 TGTGCCAGCAGCTTAGAAACCTACGAGCAGTACTTC CASSLETYEQYF
TRBJ2-1 17 - TRBD2 TRBV7-6 TGTGCCAGCAGCCAGAGTAGCGGGGGGCCATCCCACAATGAGCAGTTCTTC CASSQSSGGPSHNEQFF
TRBJ2-5 18 - TRBD1 TRBV5-1 TGCGCCAGCAGCCCTGGCGTCAGTGGGACAGGGAGACAAGAGACCCAGTACTTC CASSPGVSGTGRQETQYF
TRBJ2-5 12 - - TRBV30 TGTGCCTGGAGAGATAGAAGAGGGACCCAGTACTTC CAWRDRRGTQYF
TRBJ1-2 13 - TRBD1 TRBV30 TGTGCCTGGAGTGTACAGGGGCCCTATGGCTACACCTTC CAWSVQGPYGYTF
TRBJ1-2 12 few - TRBV4-1 TGCGCCAGCAGCCAAGTTGGGTATGGCTACACCTTC CASSQVGYGYTF
TRBJ1-1 17 - TRBD1 TRBV7-8 TGTGCCAGCAACCCTAGGACAGGGGGTTCCAGTATCACTGAAGCTTTCTTT CASNPRTGGSSITEAFF
TRBJ2-5 14 few - TRBV7-2 TGTGCCAGCAGCCCCCCGGGTTACCAAGAGACCCAGTACTTC CASSPPGYQETQYF
TRBJ2-1 15 - TRBD2 TRBV9 TGTGCCAGCAGCGTTATAGCGGGGGGCTACAATGAGCAGTTCTTC CASSVIAGGYNEQFF
TRBJ1-2 16 few - TRBV4-2 TGTGCCAGCAGCCAAGATCTTTCCAGGGATCACTATGGCTACACCTTC CASSQDLSRDHYGYTF
TRBJ2-7 14 - - TRBV27 TGTGCCAGCAAGGAGGGTCTTGGCTCCTACGAGCAGTACTTC CASKEGLGSYEQYF